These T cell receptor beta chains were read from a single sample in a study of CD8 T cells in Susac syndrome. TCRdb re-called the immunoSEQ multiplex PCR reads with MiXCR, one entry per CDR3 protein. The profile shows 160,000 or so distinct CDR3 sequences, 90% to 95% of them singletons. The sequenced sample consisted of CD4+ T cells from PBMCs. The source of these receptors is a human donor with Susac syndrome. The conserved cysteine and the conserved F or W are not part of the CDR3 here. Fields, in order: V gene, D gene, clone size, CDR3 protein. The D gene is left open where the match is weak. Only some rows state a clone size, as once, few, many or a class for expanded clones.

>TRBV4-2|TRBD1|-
ASSLGTGTNTEAF
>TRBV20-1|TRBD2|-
SAWTSAETQY
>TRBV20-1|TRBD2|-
SAEGLGGQTQY
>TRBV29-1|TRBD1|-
SVVRDRAGNTIY
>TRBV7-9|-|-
ASSPRTAGLTDTQY
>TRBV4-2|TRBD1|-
ASSQGLGTGGEAF
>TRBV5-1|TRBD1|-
ASSLAVRQGTNEKLF
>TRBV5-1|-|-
ASSADGTAPPMT
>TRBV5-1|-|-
ASSSRVTTSDRPQRGQY
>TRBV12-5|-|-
ASGFGTGRRETQY
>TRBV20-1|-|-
SVQTGLNQPQH
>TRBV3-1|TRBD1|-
ASSPQGMGTGELF
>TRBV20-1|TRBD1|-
SAGPRDRERAKNIQY
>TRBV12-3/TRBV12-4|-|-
ASSPKGGVYGYT
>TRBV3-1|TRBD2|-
ASSGTRGEGEQF
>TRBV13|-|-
ASRDRNYGYT
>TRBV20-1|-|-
SASLPYVQETQY
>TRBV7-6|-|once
ASSPVGGAQPYNEQF
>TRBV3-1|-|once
ASSRGRNTEAF
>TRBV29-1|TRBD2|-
SLRLAGGPDTGELF
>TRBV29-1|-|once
SVGMGMNTEAF
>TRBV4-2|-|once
ASSQRPLGTEAF
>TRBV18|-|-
ASSPRARNNEQF
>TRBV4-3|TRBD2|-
ASSQDGLLAGLYNEQF
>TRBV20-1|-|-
SARVGGAGTGELF
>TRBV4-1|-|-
ASSQEEGRVNTEAF
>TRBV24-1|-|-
ATSDAWDNEQF
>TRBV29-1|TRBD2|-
SAAGLAGGRDTQY
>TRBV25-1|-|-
ASSAAGIGELF
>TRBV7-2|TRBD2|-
ASNLGGGAQETQY
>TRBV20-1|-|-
SASRGNPKENIQY
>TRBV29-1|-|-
SAHGLGSSTDTQY
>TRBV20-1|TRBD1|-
SAARTGRTDTQY
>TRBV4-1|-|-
ASSQGWGAGANVLT
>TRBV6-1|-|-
ASGITDTQY